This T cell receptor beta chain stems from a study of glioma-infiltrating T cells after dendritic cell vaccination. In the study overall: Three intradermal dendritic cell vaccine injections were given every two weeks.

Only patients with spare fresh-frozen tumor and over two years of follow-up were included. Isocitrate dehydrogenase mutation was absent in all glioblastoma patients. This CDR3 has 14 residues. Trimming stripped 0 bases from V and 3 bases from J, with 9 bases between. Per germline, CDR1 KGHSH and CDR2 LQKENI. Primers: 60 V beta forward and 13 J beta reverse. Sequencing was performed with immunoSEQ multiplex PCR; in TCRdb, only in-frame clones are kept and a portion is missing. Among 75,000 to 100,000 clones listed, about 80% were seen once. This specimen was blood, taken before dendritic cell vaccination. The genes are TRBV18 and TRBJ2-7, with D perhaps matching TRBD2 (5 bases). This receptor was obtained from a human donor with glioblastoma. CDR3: CASSPPLANYEQYF. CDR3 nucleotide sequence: TGTGCCAGCTCACCACCCCTAGCAAACTACGAGCAGTACTTC. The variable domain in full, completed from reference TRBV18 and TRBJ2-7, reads NAGVMQNPRHLVRRRGQEARLRCSPMKGHSHVYWYRQLPEEGLKFMVYLQKENIIDESGMPKERFSAEFPKEGPSILRIQQVVRGDSAAYFCASSPPLANYEQYFGPGTRLTVT.